A single sample gave rise to the 7 T cell receptor beta chains below, sequenced in a study of cytomegalovirus exposure and HLA in healthy donors. This PCR relied on a set of 60 Vbeta primers and 13 Jbeta primers. The assay was immunoSEQ multiplex PCR, and TCRdb's table has in-frame clones only and misses some. The sample consists of under 150,000 clones, over 70% of them appearing once. Sequencing input: PBMCs. The source is a middle-aged woman in good health and CMV-seronegative.

The gene calls are TRBV28 and TRBJ1-1; D remains unclear. The V and J ends lost 8 bases and 4 bases respectively, with 17 bases between them. CDR1 and CDR2 from the germline V gene are MDHEN and SYDVKM. This CDR3 comprises 14 residues. The CDR3 sequence: CASPSPGEGTEAFF. Written as DNA, the CDR3 is TGTGCCAGCCCCTCCCCCGGGGAAGGCACTGAAGCTTTCTTT.

The table lists this clone with a few counts. The chain has TRBV9 and TRBJ1-1; 9 bases map to TRBD1. After removal of 0 bases from V and 3 bases from J, the junction contained 3 bases not matched to a gene. The CDR3 has 15 residues. Germline CDR1 is SGDLS and CDR2 is YYNGEE. CDR3 in DNA: TGTGCCAGCAGCGTAGAGGGACAGGGTTACACTGAAGCTTTCTTT. It specifies CASSVEGQGYTEAFF.

The rearrangement links TRBV5-4 to TRBJ2-5; the match to TRBD2 covers 14 bases. The CDR3 has 16 residues. V was pared by 4 bases and J by 5 bases, with 7 bases of the junction left unmatched. CDR1 and CDR2 (germline): SGHNT, YYREEE (reference sequence). CDR3 region: CASSRGLAGVEETQYF. CDR3 coding DNA: TGTGCCAGCAGCAGGGGACTAGCGGGAGTGGAGGAGACCCAGTACTTC.

This clone came up once. This chain joins TRBV28 and TRBJ1-1; D is perhaps TRBD1 (5 bases). The CDR3 is 15 amino acids. Between the trimmed V and J ends, which lost 3 bases and 1 base, there was a span of 12 bases. Per germline, CDR1 MDHEN and CDR2 SYDVKM. The CDR3 is CASSLSWGGNTEAFF. Written as DNA, the CDR3 is TGTGCCAGCAGTTTGTCCTGGGGGGGGAACACTGAAGCTTTCTTT.

The rearrangement joins TRBV29-1 to TRBJ2-1; 8 bases fit TRBD2. The J segment lost 9 bases and the V segment lost 0 bases, leaving 10 bases of the junction unmatched. This CDR3 contains 15 residues. CDR1 and CDR2 (germline): SQVTM, ANQGSEA. CDR3 sequence: CSVEDPPGGLPEQFF. The CDR3 DNA reads TGCAGCGTTGAAGATCCCCCGGGGGGGCTTCCTGAGCAGTTCTTC.

The chain uses TRBV2 and TRBJ2-5, with 8 bases aligning to TRBD2. The CDR3 is 15 amino acids. Germline V gene sequence: CDR1 SNHLY, CDR2 FYNNEI. Unmatched junction bases numbered 8, after V lost 6 bases and J lost 2 bases. CDR3 region: CASRGLVLAQETQYF. The CDR3 DNA sequence: TGTGCCAGCAGGGGACTAGTACTAGCGCAAGAGACCCAGTACTTC.

On this clone itself: Relative to the germline gene, one junction end is altered; a read error may explain this. The rearrangement uses TRBV30 and TRBJ1-2; TRBD1 matches at 8 bases. Per the germline V gene, CDR1 is GTSNPN and CDR2 is SVGIG (reference sequence). The CDR3 covers 20 residues. The CDR3 region is CARSLRVREGRQGNEYGYTF. The CDR3 coding sequence is TGTGCCCGGAGTTTAAGAGTGAGGGAAGGTCGACAGGGGAATGAGTATGGCTACACCTTC.